The clone carrying this TCR beta chain was seen a handful of times. Its antigen is unidentified. Produced via immunoSEQ multiplex PCR; TCRdb's table is partial and in-frame only. Of about 33,000 clones in the sample, about nine tenths were seen once. The sample originates from a study of T cells in localized non-small cell lung cancer. Study-wide results and caveats: Without multi-region sequencing, intratumor heterogeneity could not be excluded.

The sample consisted of peripheral blood, taken before any cancer treatment. The clonotype comes from a male donor older than 55 with stage III lung adenocarcinoma.

DNA of the CDR3: TGCGCCAGCAGCTCTTTGGGCGGAGTTGAAGCTTTCTTT. Its translation is CASSSLGGVEAFF. This chain links TRBV5-1 with TRBJ1-1; the D is unclear. The germline V gene has CDR1 SGHRS and CDR2 YFSETQ. This CDR3 spans 13 amino acids. Trimming shortened V by 3 bases and J by 7 bases, and 13 bases separated the two germline ends.